One sample yielded the 27 T cell receptor beta chains listed below, sequenced in a study of T-cell reconstitution after alpha-beta-depleted transplantation in children. Unique molecular identifiers were incorporated when the TCRbeta library was constructed. TCRdb reanalysed the PCR reads using MiXCR and keeps one entry per CDR3 protein. The sample holds about 870,000 distinct CDR3 sequences, about 15% seen once. The sample here was PBMCs, mostly from graft donor cells, taken 360 days after TCRalphabeta/CD19-depleted stem cell transplant. The receptors come from a male patient between 5 and 17 years old who had a stem cell transplant for acute lymphoblastic leukemia, so the T cells may come from the graft donor.

The chain recombines TRBV20-1 with TRBJ2-7; 7 bases agree with TRBD2. CDR1 and CDR2 (germline): DFQATT, SNEGSKA (reference sequence). This CDR3 contains 12 residues. The CDR3 DNA sequence: TGCAGCCCGGGCGGGAGTCCCTACGAGCAGTACTTC. Translating gives CSPGGSPYEQYF.

The chain links TRBV7-8 to TRBJ2-1; 12 bases match TRBD2. V lost 4 bases and J lost 4; bases outside the gene matches: 11. CDR1 and CDR2 (germline): SGHVS, FQNEAQ. This CDR3 has 18 amino acids. The chain's CDR3 is CASSSIPIGTSGYNEQFF. Written as DNA, the CDR3 is TGTGCCAGCAGCTCAATTCCTATCGGGACTAGCGGGTACAATGAGCAGTTCTTC.

This chain uses TRBV29-1 with TRBJ1-1; D possibly corresponds to TRBD1 (5 bases). The CDR3 runs to 16 residues. V dropped 2 bases and J dropped 4 bases, with 20 bases sitting between them. Looked up from germline, CDR1 is SQVTM and CDR2 is ANQGSEA. Here the CDR3 reads CSVERSPQGGSTEAFF. Written as DNA, the CDR3 is TGCAGCGTTGAAAGGAGCCCCCAGGGAGGGAGCACTGAAGCTTTCTTT. The full variable domain, with the rest looked up from reference TRBV29-1 and TRBJ1-1, is SAVISQKPSRDICQRGTSLTIQCQVDSQVTMMFWYRQQPGQSLTLIATANQGSEATYESGFVIDKFPISRPNLTFSTLTVSNMSPEDSSIYLCSVERSPQGGSTEAFFGQGTRLTVV.

In DNA, the CDR3 is TGTGCCAGCAGCTTACTACCTCGGGCAGGGGAGCTGTTTTTT. As protein: CASSLLPRAGELFF. The gene calls are TRBV11-2 and TRBJ2-2; D gene ambiguous. CDR1 is SGHAT, CDR2 FQNNGV, per germline. Trimming took off 2 bases at V and 8 bases at J, with 12 bases between the two ends. The CDR3 has 14 residues.

The sample holds many counts of this clonotype. V is TRBV5-6 and J is TRBJ2-7; 11 nucleotides line up with TRBD2. CDR1 SGHDT and CDR2 YYEEEE come from the germline V gene. The CDR3 is 15 residues long. With V trimmed by 7 bases and J by 2 bases, 8 bases remained unmatched. The DNA for the CDR3 is TGTGCCAGCTCACTGGGGACTAGCGGACCCTACGAGCAGTACTTC. As protein: CASSLGTSGPYEQYF.

This clonotype turned up a few times. The chain uses TRBV12-3 or TRBV12-4 and TRBJ2-2; TRBD2 might be the D (6 bases). Trimming took 7 bases from V and 0 from J, leaving 9 bases between them. The CDR3 is 14 amino acids. CDR3 amino acids: CASKLASNTGELFF. The CDR3 DNA reads as TGTGCCAGCAAACTAGCCTCGAACACCGGGGAGCTGTTTTTT.

The chain combines TRBV5-1 with TRBJ2-3, with no clear D. The CDR3 is made up of 13 amino acids. Germline V gene data show CDR1 as SGHRS and CDR2 as YFSETQ. Trimming left V 3 bases short and J 6 bases short, with 11 bases between. The CDR3 sequence: CASSYRQTDTQYF. The CDR3 region has the DNA TGCGCCAGCAGCTATCGACAAACGGATACGCAGTATTTT.

The sample holds a few counts of this clonotype. V is TRBV2 and J is TRBJ2-7; D unresolved. The germline gives CDR1 SNHLY, CDR2 FYNNEI. Trimming took 5 bases from V and 13 from J, leaving 15 bases between them. This CDR3 has 11 residues. CDR3 residues: CASSLNRWVYF. The DNA for the CDR3 is TGTGCCAGCAGTTTGAACCGATGGGTCTACTTC.

This clonotype turned up a few times. The gene calls are TRBV14 and TRBJ1-1, with TRBD1 matching 8 bases. Unmatched junction bases numbered 7, after V lost 4 bases and J lost 3 bases. Germline V gene lookup returns CDR1 SGHDN and CDR2 FVKESK. The CDR3 consists of 15 residues. The CDR3: CASSRVLTGDTEAFF. The CDR3 DNA is TGTGCCAGCAGCCGTGTCCTGACAGGGGACACTGAAGCTTTCTTT.

The chain joins TRBV5-5 to TRBJ2-1; 7 bases are a match to TRBD2. With 4 bases clipped from V and 0 bases from J, the junction kept 7 bases outside the gene matches. Germline assignment: CDR1 SGHKS and CDR2 YYEKEE (reference sequence). The CDR3 covers 16 residues. This CDR3 reads CASSTGTILSYNEQFF. The CDR3 region has the DNA TGTGCCAGCAGCACCGGGACTATCCTCTCCTACAATGAGCAGTTCTTC.

This clonotype has ten or more counts. This chain uses TRBV9 with TRBJ2-5, with TRBD2 matching 9 bases. This CDR3 is 16 amino acids long. The ends lost 3 bases at V and 3 bases at J; junction bases unmatched: 9. Germline V gene data show CDR1 as SGDLS and CDR2 as YYNGEE. This CDR3 reads CASSALAGRVEETQYF. The CDR3 coding sequence is TGTGCCAGCAGCGCCCTAGCGGGAAGGGTGGAAGAGACCCAGTACTTC.

This clonotype was counted a few times. The rearrangement joins TRBV25-1 to TRBJ2-1; maybe TRBD2 (5 bases). This CDR3 has 18 amino acids. Trimming left V 3 bases short and J 0 bases short, with 18 bases between. Germline V gene data show CDR1 as MGHDK and CDR2 as SYGVNS. The CDR3 nucleotides read TGTGCCAGCAGTGAGAAATTTACTAGAGGTCGCTCCTACAATGAGCAGTTCTTC. As protein: CASSEKFTRGRSYNEQFF.

As DNA, the CDR3 is TGTGCCAGCAGCTCCGGACTTGGCCATTACACAGATACGCAGTATTTT. Translating it yields CASSSGLGHYTDTQYF. The chain carries TRBV7-3 and TRBJ2-3, with a weak D call TRBD2 (5 bases). This CDR3 is built from 16 residues. Germline V gene data show CDR1 as SGHTA and CDR2 as FQGTGA. Between the trimmed V and J ends, which lost 4 bases and 2 bases, there was a span of 16 bases.

This clonotype was seen more than once but under ten times. This sequence joins TRBV5-1 and TRBJ2-3, with 7 bases identical to TRBD1. Germline trimming cut 3 bases from V and 0 bases from J; bases unmatched to any gene: 10. Looked up from germline, CDR1 is SGHRS and CDR2 is YFSETQ. The CDR3 spans 17 residues. The CDR3 region is CASSWESLTGSTDTQYF. As DNA, the CDR3 is TGCGCCAGCAGCTGGGAATCTTTGACAGGGAGCACAGATACGCAGTATTTT. The full variable domain, its missing parts supplied by reference TRBV5-1 and TRBJ2-3, is KAGVTQTPRYLIKTRGQQVTLSCSPISGHRSVSWYQQTPGQGLQFLFEYFSETQRNKGNFPGRFSGRQFSNSRSEMNVSTLELGDSALYLCASSWESLTGSTDTQYFGPGTRLTVL.

Only a few counts were recorded for this clonotype. This rearrangement joins TRBV3-1 to TRBJ2-1; D is uncertain. The CDR3 spans 14 residues. Between the trimmed V and J ends, which lost 0 bases and 4 bases, there was a span of 7 bases. Germline lookup yields CDR1 LGHDT and CDR2 YNNKEL (reference sequence). CDR3 sequence reads: CASSQEASYNEQFF. The CDR3 DNA follows: TGTGCCAGCAGCCAAGAGGCCTCATACAATGAGCAGTTCTTC.

The chain couples TRBV5-1 to TRBJ2-7; D possibly uses TRBD1 or TRBD2 (6 bases each). The ends were cut back, 0 bases at V and 2 bases at J, with 21 bases in the middle. From germline, CDR1 is SGHRS and CDR2 YFSETQ. This CDR3 has 18 residues. Written as DNA, the CDR3 is TGCGCCAGCAGCTTGGGCCAGGCTACGGCGGGACAACCCTACGAGCAGTACTTC. This codes for CASSLGQATAGQPYEQYF. The full variable domain, its missing parts supplied by reference TRBV5-1 and TRBJ2-7, is KAGVTQTPRYLIKTRGQQVTLSCSPISGHRSVSWYQQTPGQGLQFLFEYFSETQRNKGNFPGRFSGRQFSNSRSEMNVSTLELGDSALYLCASSLGQATAGQPYEQYFGPGTRLTVT.

The chain carries TRBV29-1 and TRBJ1-2; D may be TRBD1 (5 bases). The CDR3 is 13 amino acids. Germline V gene lookup returns CDR1 SQVTM and CDR2 ANQGSEA. V lost 5 bases, J lost 0 bases, and 10 bases lay in between. The CDR3 spells CSVSGTTNYGYTF. As DNA, the CDR3 is TGCAGCGTTTCCGGGACGACTAACTATGGCTACACCTTC.

The chain is built from TRBV27 and TRBJ2-3; D is uncertain. This CDR3 region has 14 residues. CDR1 and CDR2 from the germline V gene are MNHEY and SMNVEV (reference sequence). V was pared by 2 bases and J by 5 bases, with 11 bases between. The CDR3 sequence: CASSLGIAGDTQYF. In nucleotides, the CDR3 is TGTGCCAGCAGTTTAGGGATAGCAGGAGATACGCAGTATTTT.

The V and J genes are TRBV7-8 and TRBJ2-1; possibly TRBD1 or TRBD2 for D (5 bases each). The CDR3 length is 16 residues. Germline CDR1 is SGHVS and CDR2 is FQNEAQ. V was clipped by 2 bases and J by 5 bases, with 16 bases between them. CDR3 DNA: TGTGCCAGCAGCTTACTCGCTGAACGGGGACACAATGAGCAGTTCTTC. This codes for CASSLLAERGHNEQFF.

This clonotype was detected only a few times. V gene TRBV19 combines with J gene TRBJ1-1, with D maybe TRBD1 (6 bases). V was trimmed by 7 bases and J by 0 bases, leaving 15 bases between them. The CDR3 contains 15 residues. Per germline, CDR1 LNHDA and CDR2 SQIVND (reference sequence). The CDR3 DNA sequence: TGTGCCAGTACTAAACAGGGCACGATGAACACTGAAGCTTTCTTT. It encodes CASTKQGTMNTEAFF.

The rearrangement links TRBV5-4 to TRBJ2-2; D gene ambiguous. Germline lookup yields CDR1 SGHNT and CDR2 YYREEE (reference sequence). CDR3 size: 14 residues. Trimming shortened V by 4 bases and J by 2 bases, and 9 bases separated the two germline ends. The CDR3 DNA reads as TGTGCCAGCAGCACCGGACCTAACACCGGGGAGCTGTTTTTT. This sequence encodes CASSTGPNTGELFF.

This clonotype has more than one count but fewer than ten. V gene TRBV3-1 combines with J gene TRBJ2-7; 7 bases agree with TRBD1. CDR1 LGHDT and CDR2 YNNKEL come from the germline V gene (reference sequence). The CDR3 spans 14 residues. The trim removed 5 bases at V and 0 bases at J, leaving 4 bases unmatched. CDR3 loop: CASSIYRGSYEQYF. The CDR3 DNA is TGTGCCAGCAGCATCTACAGGGGCTCCTACGAGCAGTACTTC.

This clonotype was detected ten times or more. The rearrangement joins TRBV29-1 to TRBJ2-1; TRBD1 might be the D (7 bases). The CDR3 sequence is 14 residues long. V was cut by 6 bases and J by 4 bases, with 16 bases left in between. Germline CDR1 SQVTM, CDR2 ANQGSEA. As DNA, the CDR3 is TGCAGCGTAGTGGACAGGCGGGGTTACAATGAGCAGTTCTTC. Translated: CSVVDRRGYNEQFF.

Notes on this clonotype: One end of the junction fails to match germline, which may point to a read error. V usage is TRBV6-5 and J usage is TRBJ2-3; TRBD1 is a possible D gene (6 bases). This CDR3 is 16 amino acids long. CDR1 and CDR2 (germline): MNHEY, SVGAGI. The CDR3 loop reads CASSYSRKGDTHTQYF. The CDR3 DNA reads TGTGCCAGCAGTTACTCCCGTAAGGGGGACACACATACGCAGTATTTT.

The count of this clonotype is one. The chain carries TRBV4-1 and TRBJ2-7; 14 nucleotides match TRBD2. The V gene's germline CDR1 is MGHRA and CDR2 YSYEKL. Trimming cost V 3 bases and J 3 bases; bases outside gene matches: 4. The CDR3 spans 16 residues. Here the CDR3 reads CASSHLTSGRGYEQYF. The CDR3 nucleotides are TGCGCCAGCAGCCATCTGACTAGCGGGAGGGGCTACGAGCAGTACTTC.

V usage is TRBV5-1 and J usage is TRBJ1-5; D may be TRBD1 (5 bases). CDR3 size: 13 residues. Germline V gene data show CDR1 as SGHRS and CDR2 as YFSETQ. Trimming took off 5 bases at V and 3 bases at J, with 9 bases between the two ends. In DNA, the CDR3 is TGCGCCAGCAGTCGGACATACAATCAGCCCCAGCATTTT. Its translation is CASSRTYNQPQHF.

The chain combines TRBV29-1 with TRBJ2-7; D gene unclear. The CDR3 covers 14 residues. Per germline, CDR1 SQVTM and CDR2 ANQGSEA. The V end lost 7 bases, the J end lost 2 bases, and 18 bases lay between the germline ends. The CDR3 bases are TGCAGCGGGGCTCAGACATCCTCCCCCTACGAGCAGTACTTC. Its translation: CSGAQTSSPYEQYF.